Listed here are 9 T cell receptor beta chains from one sample, sequenced in a study of blood T cell repertoires in COVID-19. Measured with immunoSEQ multiplex PCR; TCRdb has only the in-frame clones, and not every one. The sample consists of about 440,000 clones, around 89% of them appearing once. The sample comprised peripheral blood. The receptors shown here come from a young woman with acute or convalescent COVID-19.

The CDR3 protein is CASSPGSANYGYTF. DNA of the CDR3: TGCGCCAGCAGCCCAGGGTCAGCGAACTATGGCTACACCTTC. The chain couples TRBV5-1 to TRBJ1-2; D might be TRBD1 (5 bases). With 4 bases removed from V and 2 bases from J, the gap between germline ends came to 12 bases. The CDR3 covers 14 residues. Looked up from germline, CDR1 is SGHRS and CDR2 is YFSETQ.

This chain joins TRBV6-5 and TRBJ2-1; D might be TRBD1 (5 bases). CDR1 MNHEY and CDR2 SVGAGI come from the germline V gene. Trimming shortened V by 1 base and J by 5 bases, and 6 bases separated the two germline ends. CDR3 size: 13 residues. The CDR3 DNA reads as TGTGCCAGCAGTTACTTCAGGGACAATGAGCAGTTCTTC. This encodes CASSYFRDNEQFF.

This chain connects TRBV10-1 to TRBJ2-5; 8 bases agree with TRBD2. The germline gives CDR1 WNHNN, CDR2 SYGVQD (reference sequence). CDR3 length: 15 residues. V lost 5 bases to trimming and J lost 0 bases; unmatched junction nucleotides: 5. The CDR3 DNA follows: TGCGCCAGCAGTCGGGGACTAGAATACCAAGAGACCCAGTACTTC. Protein product: CASSRGLEYQETQYF.

The V and J genes are TRBV5-6 and TRBJ1-2; the match to TRBD1 covers 9 bases. The germline CDR1 and CDR2 sequences are SGHDT and YYEEEE. V trimming: 5 bases; J trimming: 3 bases; junction bases outside the gene matches: 2. The CDR3 covers 13 residues. The CDR3 here is CASSRTGDYGYTF. DNA of the CDR3: TGTGCCAGCAGTCGGACAGGGGACTATGGCTACACCTTC.

This rearrangement joins TRBV5-4 to TRBJ2-6, with D hard to call. V was pared by 1 base and J by 4 bases, with 9 bases between. The CDR3 spans 15 residues. Germline values: CDR1 SGHNT, CDR2 YYREEE (reference sequence). CDR3 amino acids: CASSLRGPGANVLTF. The CDR3, as DNA: TGTGCCAGCAGCTTGAGAGGTCCCGGGGCCAACGTCCTGACTTTC.

The chain has TRBV5-1 and TRBJ1-2; D unclear. Trimming took 4 bases from V and 0 from J, leaving 10 bases between them. Germline CDR1 and CDR2: SGHRS and YFSETQ. This CDR3 spans 14 amino acids. For the CDR3, the DNA is TGCGCCAGCAGCCAGGTTTTCGCTAACTATGGCTACACCTTC. This gives the protein CASSQVFANYGYTF.

This chain uses TRBV24-1 with TRBJ2-3; D is possibly TRBD2 (6 bases). The V end was cut by 5 bases, the J end by 9 bases, with 17 bases between. This CDR3 spans 14 amino acids. Germline CDR1 and CDR2: KGHDR and SFDVKD. The CDR3 coding sequence is TGTGCCACCAGTGGACCGGGGGTAGGTAGGACGCAGTATTTT. Translation gives CATSGPGVGRTQYF.

This chain links TRBV7-3 with TRBJ2-2, with TRBD2 identical over 7 bases. The V segment lost 6 bases and the J segment 2 bases; nucleotides outside the gene matches: 9. The CDR3 is made up of 16 amino acids. From germline, CDR1 is SGHTA and CDR2 FQGTGA. The CDR3 DNA is TGTGCCAGCAGTCATATCGGGGGGTCCAACACCGGGGAGCTGTTTTTT. Protein product: CASSHIGGSNTGELFF.

The chain carries TRBV7-9 and TRBJ2-7, with 12 bases identical to TRBD1. The ends lost 6 bases at V and 7 bases at J; junction bases unmatched: 7. The CDR3 spans 14 residues. Germline CDR1 and CDR2: SEHNR and FQNEAQ (reference sequence). CDR3 nucleotide sequence: TGTGCCAGCAGTTGGGGACAGGGGGCGCGGGAGCAGTACTTC. It specifies CASSWGQGAREQYF.